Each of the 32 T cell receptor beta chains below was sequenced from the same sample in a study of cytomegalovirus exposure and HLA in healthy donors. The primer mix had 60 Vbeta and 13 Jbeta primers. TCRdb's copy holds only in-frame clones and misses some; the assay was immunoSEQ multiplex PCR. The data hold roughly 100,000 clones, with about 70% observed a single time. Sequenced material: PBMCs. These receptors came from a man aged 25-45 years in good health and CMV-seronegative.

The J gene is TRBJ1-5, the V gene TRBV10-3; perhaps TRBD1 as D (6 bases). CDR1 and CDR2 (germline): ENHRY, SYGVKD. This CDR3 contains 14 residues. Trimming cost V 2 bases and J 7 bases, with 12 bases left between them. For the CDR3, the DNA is TGTGCCATCAGTGAGATTACAGGGACCCAGCCCCAGCATTTT. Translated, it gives CAISEITGTQPQHF.

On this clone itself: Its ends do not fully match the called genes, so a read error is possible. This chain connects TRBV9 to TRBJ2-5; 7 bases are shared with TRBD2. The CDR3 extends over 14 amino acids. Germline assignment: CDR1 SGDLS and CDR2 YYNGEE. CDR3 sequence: CTSSSRWDYETQYF. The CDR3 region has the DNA TGTACCAGCAGCTCCAGATGGGACTATGAGACCCAGTACTTC. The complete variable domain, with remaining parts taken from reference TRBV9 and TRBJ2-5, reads DSGVTQTPKHLITATGQRVTLRCSPRSGDLSVYWYQQSLDQGLQFLIQYYNGEERAKGNILERFSAQQFPDLHSELNLSSLELGDSALYFCTSSSRWDYETQYFGPGTRLLVL.

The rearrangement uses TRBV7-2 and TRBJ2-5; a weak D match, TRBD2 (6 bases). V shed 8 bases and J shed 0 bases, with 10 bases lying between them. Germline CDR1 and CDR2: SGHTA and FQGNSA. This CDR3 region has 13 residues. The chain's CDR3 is CASGSGYQETQYF. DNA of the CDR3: TGTGCCAGCGGCAGCGGGTACCAAGAGACCCAGTACTTC. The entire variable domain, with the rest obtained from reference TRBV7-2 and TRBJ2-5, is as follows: GAGVSQSPSNKVTEKGKDVELRCDPISGHTALYWYRQSLGQGLEFLIYFQGNSAPDKSGLPSDRFSAERTGGSVSTLTIQRTQQEDSAVYLCASGSGYQETQYFGPGTRLLVL.

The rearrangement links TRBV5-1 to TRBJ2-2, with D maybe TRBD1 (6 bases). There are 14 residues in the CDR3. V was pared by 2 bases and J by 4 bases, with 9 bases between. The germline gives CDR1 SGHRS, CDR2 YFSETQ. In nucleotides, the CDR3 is TGCGCCAGCAGCTTAACAGGGACCACCGGGGAGCTGTTTTTT. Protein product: CASSLTGTTGELFF.

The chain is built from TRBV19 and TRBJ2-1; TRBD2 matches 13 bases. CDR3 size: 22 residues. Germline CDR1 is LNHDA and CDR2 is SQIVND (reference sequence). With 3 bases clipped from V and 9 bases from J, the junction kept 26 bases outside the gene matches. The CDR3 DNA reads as TGTGCCAGTAGTATTTTCCCCGTACTAGCGGGAGGGCCTCTTGTATTCTTTGGTGAGCAGTTCTTC. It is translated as CASSIFPVLAGGPLVFFGEQFF. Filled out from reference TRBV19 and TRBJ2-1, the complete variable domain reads DGGITQSPKYLFRKEGQNVTLSCEQNLNHDAMYWYRQDPGQGLRLIYYSQIVNDFQKGDIAEGYSVSREKKESFPLTVTSAQKNPTAFYLCASSIFPVLAGGPLVFFGEQFFGPGTRLTVL.

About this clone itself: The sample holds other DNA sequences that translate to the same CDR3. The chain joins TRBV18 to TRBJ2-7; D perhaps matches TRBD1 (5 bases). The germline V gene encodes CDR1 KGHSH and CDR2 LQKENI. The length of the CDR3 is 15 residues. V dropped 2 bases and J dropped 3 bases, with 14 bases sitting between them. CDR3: CASSPDRSVNYEQYF. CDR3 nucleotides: TGTGCCAGCTCACCAGACAGATCGGTTAACTACGAGCAGTACTTC. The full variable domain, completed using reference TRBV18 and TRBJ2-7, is NAGVMQNPRHLVRRRGQEARLRCSPMKGHSHVYWYRQLPEEGLKFMVYLQKENIIDESGMPKERFSAEFPKEGPSILRIQQVVRGDSAAYFCASSPDRSVNYEQYFGPGTRLTVT.

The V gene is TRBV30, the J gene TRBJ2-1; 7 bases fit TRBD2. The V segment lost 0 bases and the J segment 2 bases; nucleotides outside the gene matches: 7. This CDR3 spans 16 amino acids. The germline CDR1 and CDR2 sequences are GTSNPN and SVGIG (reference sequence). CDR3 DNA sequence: TGTGCCTGGAGTGTACGTGGCGGGAGACCCTACAATGAGCAGTTCTTC. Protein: CAWSVRGGRPYNEQFF.

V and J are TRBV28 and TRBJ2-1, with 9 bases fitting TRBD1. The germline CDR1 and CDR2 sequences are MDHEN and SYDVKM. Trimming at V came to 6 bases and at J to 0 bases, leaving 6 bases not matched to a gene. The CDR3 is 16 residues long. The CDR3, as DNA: TGTGCCAGCAGCTTCGGGACAGGGAGCTCCTACAATGAGCAGTTCTTC. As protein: CASSFGTGSSYNEQFF.

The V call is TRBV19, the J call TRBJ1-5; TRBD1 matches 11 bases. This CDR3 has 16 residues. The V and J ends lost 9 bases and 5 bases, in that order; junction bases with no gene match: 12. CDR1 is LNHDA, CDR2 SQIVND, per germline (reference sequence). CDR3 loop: CASTGWGTGGHQPQHF. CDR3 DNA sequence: TGTGCCAGCACTGGGTGGGGGACAGGGGGACATCAGCCCCAGCATTTT.

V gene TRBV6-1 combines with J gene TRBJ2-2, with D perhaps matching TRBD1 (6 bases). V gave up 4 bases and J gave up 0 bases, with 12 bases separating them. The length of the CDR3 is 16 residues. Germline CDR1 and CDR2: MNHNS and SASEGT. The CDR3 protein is CASSAQTGTNTGELFF. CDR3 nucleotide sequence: TGTGCCAGCAGTGCTCAGACAGGAACGAACACCGGGGAGCTGTTTTTT.

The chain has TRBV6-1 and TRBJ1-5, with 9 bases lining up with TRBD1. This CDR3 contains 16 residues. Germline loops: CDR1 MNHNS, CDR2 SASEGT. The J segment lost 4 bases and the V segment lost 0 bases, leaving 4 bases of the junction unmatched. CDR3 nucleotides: TGTGCCAGCAGTGAAGCCCGGGACAGGGCAAATCAGCCCCAGCATTTT. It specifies CASSEARDRANQPQHF.

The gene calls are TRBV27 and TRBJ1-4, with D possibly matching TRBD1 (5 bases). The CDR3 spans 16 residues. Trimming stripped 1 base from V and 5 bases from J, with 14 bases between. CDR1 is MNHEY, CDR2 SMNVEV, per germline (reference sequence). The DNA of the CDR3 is TGTGCCAGCAGTTTATATGGGGGGGGATGGAATGAAAAACTGTTTTTT. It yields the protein CASSLYGGGWNEKLFF. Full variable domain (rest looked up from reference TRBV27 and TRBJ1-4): EAQVTQNPRYLITVTGKKLTVTCSQNMNHEYMSWYRQDPGLGLRQIYYSMNVEVTDKGDVPEGYKVSRKEKRNFPLILESPSPNQTSLYFCASSLYGGGWNEKLFFGSGTQLSVL.

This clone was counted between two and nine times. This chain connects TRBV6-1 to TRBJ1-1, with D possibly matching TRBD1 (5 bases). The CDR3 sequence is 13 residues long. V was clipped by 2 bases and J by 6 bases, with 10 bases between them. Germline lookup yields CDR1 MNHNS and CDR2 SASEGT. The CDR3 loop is CASSERGRAEAFF. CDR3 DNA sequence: TGTGCCAGCAGTGAAAGGGGTCGTGCTGAAGCTTTCTTT.

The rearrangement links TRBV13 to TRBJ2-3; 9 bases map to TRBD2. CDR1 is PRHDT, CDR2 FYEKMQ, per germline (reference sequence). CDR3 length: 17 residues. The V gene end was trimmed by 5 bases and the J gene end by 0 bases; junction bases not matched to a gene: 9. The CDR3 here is CASSVRIGLASTDTQYF. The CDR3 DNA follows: TGTGCCAGCAGCGTGAGGATCGGACTAGCGAGCACAGATACGCAGTATTTT.

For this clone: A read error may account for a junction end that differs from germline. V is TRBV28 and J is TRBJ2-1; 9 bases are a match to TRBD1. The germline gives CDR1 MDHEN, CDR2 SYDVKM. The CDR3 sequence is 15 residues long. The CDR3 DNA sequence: TGTGCCAGCAGTCCCGGGACAGGGCCCTACAATGAACAGTTCTTC. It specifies CASSPGTGPYNEQFF.

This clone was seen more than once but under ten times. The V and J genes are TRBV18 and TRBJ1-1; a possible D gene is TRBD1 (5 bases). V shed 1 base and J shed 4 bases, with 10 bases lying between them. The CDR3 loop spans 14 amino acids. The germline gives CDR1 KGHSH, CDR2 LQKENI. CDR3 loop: CASSPRGEGTEAFF. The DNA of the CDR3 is TGTGCCAGCTCACCACGAGGGGAGGGCACTGAAGCTTTCTTT.

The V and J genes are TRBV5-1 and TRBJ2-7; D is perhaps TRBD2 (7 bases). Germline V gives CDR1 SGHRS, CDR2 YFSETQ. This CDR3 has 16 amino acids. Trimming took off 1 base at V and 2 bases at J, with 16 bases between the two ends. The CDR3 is CASSLLGAGAPYEQYF. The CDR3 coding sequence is TGCGCCAGCAGCTTGCTGGGGGCGGGAGCCCCCTACGAGCAGTACTTC.

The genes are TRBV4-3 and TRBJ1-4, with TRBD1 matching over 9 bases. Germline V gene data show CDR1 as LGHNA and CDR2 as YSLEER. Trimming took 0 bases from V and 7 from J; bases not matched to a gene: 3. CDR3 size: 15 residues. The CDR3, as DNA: TGCGCCAGCAGCCAAGATCTGACAGGGGGTGAAAAACTGTTTTTT. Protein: CASSQDLTGGEKLFF.

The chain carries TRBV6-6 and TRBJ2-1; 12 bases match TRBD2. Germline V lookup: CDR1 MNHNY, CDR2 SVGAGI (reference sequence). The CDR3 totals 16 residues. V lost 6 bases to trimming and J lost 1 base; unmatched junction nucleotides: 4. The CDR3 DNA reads TGTGCCAGCAGCCCTGGGACTAGCGGGTCCTACAATGAGCAGTTCTTC. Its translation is CASSPGTSGSYNEQFF.

CDR3 sequence reads: CASSQDMTSRYNEQFF. The CDR3 nucleotides are TGTGCCAGCAGCCAAGATATGACTAGCAGGTACAATGAGCAGTTCTTC. The chain recombines TRBV4-2 with TRBJ2-1; 7 bases are a match to TRBD2. The ends lost 0 bases at V and 4 bases at J; junction bases unmatched: 6. CDR3 length: 16 amino acids. Germline V lookup: CDR1 LGHNA, CDR2 YNFKEQ.

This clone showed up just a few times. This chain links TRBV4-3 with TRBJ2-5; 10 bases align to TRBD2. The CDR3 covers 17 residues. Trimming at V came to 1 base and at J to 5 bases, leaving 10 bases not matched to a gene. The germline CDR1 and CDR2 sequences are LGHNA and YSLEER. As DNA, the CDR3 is TGCGCCAGCAGCCAAGTCGGTAGCGGGAGGAGCCTGGAGACCCAGTACTTC. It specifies CASSQVGSGRSLETQYF.

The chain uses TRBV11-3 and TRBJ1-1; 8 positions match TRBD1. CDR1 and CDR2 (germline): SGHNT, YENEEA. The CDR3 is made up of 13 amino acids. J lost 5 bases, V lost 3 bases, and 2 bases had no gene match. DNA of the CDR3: TGTGCCAGCAGCTTTGACAGGGGAACTGAAGCTTTCTTT. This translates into CASSFDRGTEAFF.

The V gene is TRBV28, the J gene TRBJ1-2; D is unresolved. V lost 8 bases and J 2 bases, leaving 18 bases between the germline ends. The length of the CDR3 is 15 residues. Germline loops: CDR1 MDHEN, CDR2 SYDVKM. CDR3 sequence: CASSLPRIPNYGYTF. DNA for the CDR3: TGTGCCAGCTCCCTACCCCGCATTCCAAACTATGGCTACACCTTC.

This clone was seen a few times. In nucleotides, the CDR3 is TGTGCCAGCAGCTTAGTGTATGTAGGGGGTGAGACCCAGTACTTC. As protein: CASSLVYVGGETQYF. The rearrangement links TRBV7-2 to TRBJ2-5, with TRBD1 as a possible D gene (6 bases). This CDR3 contains 15 residues. CDR1 SGHTA and CDR2 FQGNSA come from the germline V gene. With 1 base removed from V and 5 bases from J, the gap between germline ends came to 14 bases.

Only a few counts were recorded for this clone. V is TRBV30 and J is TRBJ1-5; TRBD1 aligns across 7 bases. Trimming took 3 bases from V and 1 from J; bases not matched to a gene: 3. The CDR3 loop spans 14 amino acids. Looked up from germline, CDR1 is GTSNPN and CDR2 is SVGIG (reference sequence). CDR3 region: CAWSGQVSNQPQHF. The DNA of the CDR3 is TGTGCCTGGAGCGGACAGGTGAGCAATCAGCCCCAGCATTTT. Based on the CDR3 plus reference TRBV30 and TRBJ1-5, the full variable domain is SQTIHQWPATLVQPVGSPLSLECTVEGTSNPNLYWYRQAAGRGLQLLFYSVGIGQISSEVPQNLSASRPQDRQFILSSKKLLLSDSGFYLCAWSGQVSNQPQHFGDGTRLSIL.

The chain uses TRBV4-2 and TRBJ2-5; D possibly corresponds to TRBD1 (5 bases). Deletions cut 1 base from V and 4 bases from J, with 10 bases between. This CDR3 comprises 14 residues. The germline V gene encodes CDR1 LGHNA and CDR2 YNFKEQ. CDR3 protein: CASSQGAGSETQYF. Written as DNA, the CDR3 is TGTGCCAGCAGCCAAGGGGCAGGGTCAGAGACCCAGTACTTC.

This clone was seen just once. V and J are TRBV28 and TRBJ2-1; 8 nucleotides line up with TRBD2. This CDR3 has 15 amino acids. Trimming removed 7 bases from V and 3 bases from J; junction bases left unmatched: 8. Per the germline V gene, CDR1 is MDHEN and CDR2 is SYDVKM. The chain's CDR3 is CASNLAGSLYNEQFF. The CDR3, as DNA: TGTGCCAGCAATCTAGCGGGCTCCCTCTACAATGAGCAGTTCTTC.

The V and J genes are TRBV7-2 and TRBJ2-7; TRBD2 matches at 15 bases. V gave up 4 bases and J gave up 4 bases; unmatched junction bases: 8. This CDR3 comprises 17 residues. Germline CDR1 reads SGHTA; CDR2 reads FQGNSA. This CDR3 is CASSSGTSGRLPYEQYF. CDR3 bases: TGTGCCAGCAGCTCAGGGACTAGCGGGAGGCTACCTTACGAGCAGTACTTC.

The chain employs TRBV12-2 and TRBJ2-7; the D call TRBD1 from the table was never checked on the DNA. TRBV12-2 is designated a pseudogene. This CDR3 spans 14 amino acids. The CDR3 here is CASRCGQGVYEQYF. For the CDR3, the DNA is TGTGCAAGTCGCTGCGGACAGGGAGTCTACGAGCAGTACTTC.

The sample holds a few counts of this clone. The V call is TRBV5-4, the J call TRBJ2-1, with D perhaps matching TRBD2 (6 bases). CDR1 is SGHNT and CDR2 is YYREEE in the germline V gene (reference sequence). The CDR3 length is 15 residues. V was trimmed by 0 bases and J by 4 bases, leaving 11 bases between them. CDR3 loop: CASSLGGGTYNEQFF. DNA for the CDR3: TGTGCCAGCAGCTTGGGGGGCGGGACGTACAATGAGCAGTTCTTC.

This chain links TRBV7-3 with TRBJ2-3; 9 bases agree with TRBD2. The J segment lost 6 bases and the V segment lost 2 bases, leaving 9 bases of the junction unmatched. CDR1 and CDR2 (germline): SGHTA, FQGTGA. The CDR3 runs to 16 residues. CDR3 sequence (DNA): TGTGCCAGCAGCTTAGCGGCGGGAGGGCCAGGGGATACGCAGTATTTT. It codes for CASSLAAGGPGDTQYF.

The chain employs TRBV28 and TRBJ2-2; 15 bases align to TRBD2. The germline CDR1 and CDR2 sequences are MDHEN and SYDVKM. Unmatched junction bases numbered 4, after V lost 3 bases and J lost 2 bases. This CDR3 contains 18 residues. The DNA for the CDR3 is TGTGCCAGCAGTTTCAGGACTAGCGGGAGGGTAAACACCGGGGAGCTGTTTTTT. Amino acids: CASSFRTSGRVNTGELFF.